The sequence of this TCR beta chain was determined in a study of blood T cell repertoires in COVID-19. Study summary: Acute and convalescent COVID-19 specimens originated in the United States, Italy and Spain.

Germline lookup yields CDR1 SGHRS and CDR2 YFSETQ. This CDR3 has 15 amino acids. Trimming took 2 bases from V and 0 from J, leaving 10 bases between them. In the original processing: Nucleated cell counts were estimated from reference gene primer amplification. Profiled with immunoSEQ multiplex PCR; TCRdb holds only in-frame clones, not every one. V and J calls and clone size are copied from that table; D and trimming were computed from the DNA. Altogether roughly 130,000 clones are present, about three quarters being singletons, with the ten largest covering 16%. The source is a man aged 45 to 65 with acute or convalescent COVID-19. J is TRBJ2-3 and V is TRBV5-1; D gene ambiguous. Sequencing was performed on peripheral blood. Here the CDR3 reads CASSFLFTSTDTQYF. CDR3 bases: TGCGCCAGCAGCTTCCTCTTTACTAGCACAGATACGCAGTATTTT.